Below, 17 T cell receptor beta chains from the same sample are listed, as sequenced in a study of regulatory T cells in long-lasting Graves disease. The TCR beta library used iRepertoire HTBI primers with Arm-PCR amplification of CDR3. Via MiXCR, TCRdb re-called the multiplex PCR reads, giving one row per CDR3 protein. The data contain approximately 360,000 distinct CDR3 sequences, 10% to 15% of them singletons. Stated time point: newly diagnosed GD, antithyroid drugs for less than 3 months. PBMCs provided the RNA from which the TCR library was made. These same records also appear under a second study, on T cells in Graves' hyperthyroidism and ophthalmopathy.

The sample consisted of peripheral blood mononuclear cells (PBMCs), taken at new diagnosis, from a patient treated with antithyroid drugs. The receptors were sampled from a woman younger than 30 with Graves disease.

This clonotype was picked up many times. The V gene is TRBV7-9, the J gene TRBJ1-2; the D gene is possibly TRBD1 (5 bases). CDR1 and CDR2 (germline): SEHNR, FQNEAQ (reference sequence). The CDR3 has 13 residues. Trimming cost V 2 bases and J 4 bases, with 8 bases left between them. CDR3 coding DNA: TGTGCCAGCAGCTTATGGCAGGGCTATGGCTACACCTTC. It specifies CASSLWQGYGYTF.

This clonotype came up many times. This rearrangement joins TRBV20-1 to TRBJ2-1, with 12 bases that match TRBD2. V shed 1 base and J 2 bases; nucleotides not matched to a gene: 3. This CDR3 contains 16 residues. Germline-derived CDR1 and CDR2 are DFQATT and SNEGSKA (reference sequence). The CDR3 DNA sequence: TGCAGTGCTAGAGGGACTAGCGGGACCACCTACAATGAGCAGTTCTTC. This gives the protein CSARGTSGTTYNEQFF.

The table lists this clonotype with many counts. This chain uses TRBV2 with TRBJ2-1; 10 bases fit TRBD2. Germline assignment: CDR1 SNHLY and CDR2 FYNNEI. J was trimmed by 10 bases and V by 0 bases; bases with no gene match: 9. The CDR3 consists of 16 residues. The CDR3 nucleotides are TGTGCCAGCAGTGAAGCGAGCGGGAGGGCCACGAGGGAGCAGTTCTTC. Translating it yields CASSEASGRATREQFF.

This clonotype was detected ten times or more. The rearrangement joins TRBV5-6 to TRBJ1-5, with D possibly TRBD1 on 5 matching bases. CDR3 length: 16 residues. From germline, CDR1 is SGHDT and CDR2 YYEEEE. The V gene lost 1 base and the J gene lost 11 bases, with 22 bases spanning the gap. The CDR3 bases are TGTGCCAGCAGCTTGAGGTCGGCAGGGTTGAGTAGGGCCCAGCATTTT. Translation gives CASSLRSAGLSRAQHF.

This clonotype was counted a few times. The chain links TRBV27 to TRBJ2-1; D possibly uses TRBD1 or TRBD2 (5 bases each). The V end lost 6 bases, the J end lost 9 bases, and 21 bases lay between the germline ends. The germline gives CDR1 MNHEY, CDR2 SMNVEV (reference sequence). The CDR3 has 15 amino acids. The CDR3 nucleotides are TGTGCCAGCAGGCCCCGGGACGGCGAAAGAGGTGAGCAGTTCTTC. It codes for CASRPRDGERGEQFF.

In this sample, this clonotype turned up many times. The chain carries TRBV27 and TRBJ1-4; D is possibly TRBD1 (5 bases). From germline, CDR1 is MNHEY and CDR2 SMNVEV (reference sequence). There are 16 residues in the CDR3. V shed 3 bases and J shed 6 bases, with 17 bases lying between them. The CDR3 spells CASSFAGGNTDEKLFF. The CDR3 coding sequence is TGTGCCAGCAGTTTCGCGGGGGGGAACACTGATGAAAAACTGTTTTTT.

In this sample, this clonotype turned up many times. This sequence joins TRBV12-3 or TRBV12-4 and TRBJ1-1; 7 nucleotides line up with TRBD1. Trimming at V came to 5 bases and at J to 0 bases, leaving 3 bases not matched to a gene. The CDR3 sequence is 14 residues long. CDR3 amino acids: CASSMGQMNTEAFF. CDR3 sequence (DNA): TGTGCCAGCAGTATGGGACAGATGAACACTGAAGCTTTCTTT.

This clonotype was observed a handful of times. A read error may produce the germline difference seen at one junction end. J is TRBJ1-5 and V is TRBV7-7, with D perhaps TRBD1 (5 bases). The CDR3 is 15 residues long. CDR1 is SSHAT and CDR2 is FNYEAQ in the germline V gene (reference sequence). CDR3 loop: CASSLGQKADQPQHF. The CDR3 DNA follows: TGTGCTAGCAGCTTAGGACAAAAAGCGGATCAGCCCCAGCATTTT.

The sample holds many counts of this clonotype. The CDR3, as DNA: TGTGCCAGCAGTTTAGCTAGCGGGACCTACGAGCAGTACTTC. This encodes CASSLASGTYEQYF. The rearrangement uses TRBV12-3 or TRBV12-4 and TRBJ2-7; 8 positions match TRBD2. There are 14 residues in the CDR3. V lost 0 bases, J lost 2 bases, and 0 bases stayed unmatched.

This sequence joins TRBV7-6 and TRBJ2-7; TRBD1 matches at 7 bases. CDR3 length: 18 residues. V shed 5 bases and J 4 bases; nucleotides not matched to a gene: 20. Germline-derived CDR1 and CDR2 are SGHVS and FNYEAQ. Here the CDR3 DNA reads TGTGCCAGCAGCCCCTCACCACCGACAGGGTCTAGTAGGTACGAGCAGTACTTC. This gives the protein CASSPSPPTGSSRYEQYF. The full variable domain, with the rest looked up from reference TRBV7-6 and TRBJ2-7, is GAGVSQSPRYKVTKRGQDVALRCDPISGHVSLYWYRQALGQGPEFLTYFNYEAQQDKSGLPNDRFSAERPEGSISTLTIQRTEQRDSAMYRCASSPSPPTGSSRYEQYFGPGTRLTVT.

In this sample, this clonotype turned up many times. This chain links TRBV2 with TRBJ2-3; D uncertain. Germline V gives CDR1 SNHLY, CDR2 FYNNEI. Trimming removed 8 bases at V and 1 base at J, with 13 bases between. This CDR3 contains 14 residues. The CDR3 region has the DNA TGTGCCAGCGAGGCAAGAGGCGGCACAGATACGCAGTATTTT. It translates to CASEARGGTDTQYF.

The rearrangement uses TRBV19 and TRBJ2-3; maybe TRBD2 (6 bases). V lost 5 bases to trimming and J lost 6 bases, with 15 bases between them. This CDR3 spans 14 amino acids. In germline, CDR1 is LNHDA, CDR2 SQIVND (reference sequence). CDR3 DNA: TGTGCCAGTAGTCGGACTAATGCACCGGATACGCAGTATTTT. Translated: CASSRTNAPDTQYF.

With respect to this clonotype: A far larger clone lies a single base away; this is likely a read error. This chain joins TRBV28 and TRBJ2-4, with 12 bases identical to TRBD2. Germline values: CDR1 MDHEN, CDR2 SYDVKM. J was trimmed by 13 bases and V by 2 bases; bases with no gene match: 24. The CDR3 runs 20 residues. This CDR3 is CASSLPKGLAGGPFDNEQYF. The CDR3 coding sequence is TGTGCCAGCAGTTTACCCAAGGGGCTAGCGGGAGGGCCATTTGATAATGAGCAGTACTTC.

The gene calls are TRBV7-3 and TRBJ2-3; D is possibly TRBD2 (6 bases). The germline gives CDR1 SGHTA, CDR2 FQGTGA. The V end lost 5 bases, the J end lost 2 bases, and 14 bases lay between the germline ends. There are 15 residues in the CDR3. CDR3: CASSLGTPYTDTQYF. In DNA form, the CDR3 reads TGTGCCAGCAGCCTCGGGACTCCTTACACAGATACGCAGTATTTT.

This clonotype was recorded a few times. The rearrangement links TRBV7-8 to TRBJ1-2; 7 bases match TRBD1. V shed 1 base and J 1 base; nucleotides not matched to a gene: 24. This CDR3 has 22 residues. CDR1 is SGHVS and CDR2 is FQNEAQ in the germline V gene. The CDR3 DNA follows: TGTGCCAGCAGCTTAGGAGGCCGAACCCTCGTAAACCGGGACAGAGTTAACTATGGCTACACCTTC. This gives the protein CASSLGGRTLVNRDRVNYGYTF.

This clonotype was recorded many times. The V gene is TRBV20-1, the J gene TRBJ2-1; unclear D gene. Germline CDR1 and CDR2: DFQATT and SNEGSKA (reference sequence). The CDR3 sequence is 14 residues long. Trimming left V 1 base short and J 6 bases short, with 13 bases between. CDR3 DNA sequence: TGCAGTGCTAGAGTTGGCAGTACTATCAATGAGCAGTTCTTC. This gives the protein CSARVGSTINEQFF.

The table lists this clonotype with a count of one. This rearrangement joins TRBV5-4 to TRBJ2-7, with D uncertain. This CDR3 region has 16 residues. The V end was cut by 3 bases, the J end by 5 bases, with 21 bases between. CDR1 SGHNT and CDR2 YYREEE come from the germline V gene (reference sequence). The CDR3: CASSSPPVATDHEQYF. CDR3 nucleotide sequence: TGTGCCAGCAGCTCCCCCCCGGTGGCTACGGACCACGAGCAGTACTTC.